This TCR beta chain was identified in a study of control samples from healthy donors and cancer patients. Measured with immunoSEQ multiplex PCR; TCRdb has only the in-frame clones, and not every one. The data show under 130,000 clones, about 89% seen once. This clone was observed a single time. This clonotype originated in a man aged 55 to 69 with lung cancer. The sequencing sample was made of PBMCs.

The CDR3 DNA sequence: TGTGCCAGCAGCCCCAGGACGGAGAACACCGGGGAGCTGTTTTTT. Translation gives CASSPRTENTGELFF. The J gene is TRBJ2-2, the V gene TRBV7-9; D is ambiguous. There are 15 residues in the CDR3. The germline gives CDR1 SEHNR, CDR2 FQNEAQ (reference sequence). Trimming took off 5 bases at V and 1 base at J, with 11 bases between the two ends.